Below are 19 T cell receptor beta chains sequenced from a single sample in a study of blood T cell repertoires in COVID-19. The data were produced by immunoSEQ multiplex PCR, yet TCRdb's version contains in-frame clones alone and is incomplete. The table records roughly 160,000 clones, roughly 84% of them present only once. Material for sequencing was peripheral blood. These receptors all stem from a woman aged 80 or over with active or convalescent COVID-19.

V usage is TRBV6-1 and J usage is TRBJ1-1; 8 bases agree with TRBD1. The CDR3 runs 16 residues. The germline V gene encodes CDR1 MNHNS and CDR2 SASEGT. The trim removed 2 bases at V and 3 bases at J, leaving 8 bases unmatched. CDR3: CASSERLQTGDTEAFF. The CDR3 DNA sequence: TGTGCCAGCAGTGAACGGTTGCAGACAGGGGACACTGAAGCTTTCTTT.

The chain has TRBV20-1 and TRBJ2-5; D gene ambiguous. The CDR3 is made up of 11 amino acids. Germline V gives CDR1 DFQATT, CDR2 SNEGSKA (reference sequence). The V gene lost 2 bases and the J gene lost 3 bases, with 4 bases spanning the gap. CDR3 DNA: TGCAGTGCTAGACCCGAAGAGACCCAGTACTTC. Translating it yields CSARPEETQYF.

The CDR3 DNA follows: TGTGCCAGCAGTTTCATCGGGACAGGGCCACAGTCTTTCTTT. Protein sequence: CASSFIGTGPQSFF. V gene TRBV28 combines with J gene TRBJ1-1, with TRBD1 matching over 9 bases. Germline V lookup: CDR1 MDHEN, CDR2 SYDVKM. The CDR3 consists of 14 residues. The V segment lost 3 bases and the J segment 12 bases; nucleotides outside the gene matches: 11. Full variable domain (remainder filled in from reference TRBV28 and TRBJ1-1): DVKVTQSSRYLVKRTGEKVFLECVQDMDHENMFWYRQDPGLGLRLIYFSYDVKMKEKGDIPEGYSVSREKKERFSLILESASTNQTSMYLCASSFIGTGPQSFFGQGTRLTVV.

About this clone itself: It is unclear where the CDR3 begins or ends on the DNA, so no DNA is shown, and the CDR3 is as TCRdb lists it. CDR3 sequence: CASSLVAQGAGGYF. This chain uses TRBV11-2 with TRBJ2-5; the D call in the table, TRBD1, was not verified against the DNA. A total of 14 residues make up the CDR3, ends included. Germline V gives CDR1 SGHAT, CDR2 FQNNGV.

The genes are TRBV6-5 and TRBJ1-1; D not certain. Germline V gives CDR1 MNHEY, CDR2 SVGAGI. The CDR3 spans 14 residues. Trimming pared 5 bases from V and 3 bases from J, leaving 13 bases between. The CDR3 sequence is CASSLLGEDTEAFF. The DNA for the CDR3 is TGTGCCAGCAGTCTCCTCGGGGAGGACACTGAAGCTTTCTTT.

The chain employs TRBV5-1 and TRBJ1-5; D is undetermined. This CDR3 region has 13 residues. The V gene lost 3 bases and the J gene lost 8 bases, with 12 bases spanning the gap. The germline V gene has CDR1 SGHRS and CDR2 YFSETQ. The CDR3 sequence is CASSSRMGEPQHF. The CDR3 DNA sequence: TGCGCCAGCAGCTCCCGGATGGGAGAGCCCCAGCATTTT. Using reference TRBV5-1 and TRBJ1-5 for the parts outside the CDR3, the full variable domain is KAGVTQTPRYLIKTRGQQVTLSCSPISGHRSVSWYQQTPGQGLQFLFEYFSETQRNKGNFPGRFSGRQFSNSRSEMNVSTLELGDSALYLCASSSRMGEPQHFGDGTRLSIL.

J is TRBJ2-5 and V is TRBV6-5; 7 positions match TRBD1. The J segment lost 2 bases and the V segment lost 7 bases, leaving 7 bases of the junction unmatched. The CDR3 spans 14 residues. Germline CDR1 and CDR2: MNHEY and SVGAGI. The CDR3 nucleotides are TGTGCCAGCACCTACAGGGGCTTTCAAGAGACCCAGTACTTC. Its protein product is CASTYRGFQETQYF.

V and J are TRBV6-5 and TRBJ1-1; D is perhaps TRBD1 (6 bases). CDR1 is MNHEY, CDR2 SVGAGI, per germline. Trimming took off 0 bases at V and 1 base at J, with 6 bases between the two ends. The CDR3 loop spans 14 amino acids. In DNA form, the CDR3 reads TGTGCCAGCAGTTACTCGGGGGCGAACACTGAAGCTTTCTTT. As protein: CASSYSGANTEAFF.

V gene TRBV9 combines with J gene TRBJ1-1; 8 positions agree with TRBD1. In germline, CDR1 is SGDLS, CDR2 YYNGEE. The CDR3 has 14 residues. Trimming at V came to 0 bases and at J to 5 bases, leaving 3 bases not matched to a gene. CDR3 in DNA: TGTGCCAGCAGCGTAGTGAACAGGGGGACTGAAGCTTTCTTT. This sequence encodes CASSVVNRGTEAFF. The entire variable domain, with the rest obtained from reference TRBV9 and TRBJ1-1, is as follows: DSGVTQTPKHLITATGQRVTLRCSPRSGDLSVYWYQQSLDQGLQFLIQYYNGEERAKGNILERFSAQQFPDLHSELNLSSLELGDSALYFCASSVVNRGTEAFFGQGTRLTVV.

The V gene is TRBV28, the J gene TRBJ2-7, with a tentative D call TRBD1 (5 bases). The CDR3 loop spans 15 amino acids. V shed 7 bases and J shed 0 bases, with 16 bases lying between them. The V gene's germline CDR1 is MDHEN and CDR2 SYDVKM. Here the CDR3 reads CASISGAAFSYEQYF. CDR3 coding DNA: TGTGCCAGCATCTCTGGGGCCGCTTTCTCCTACGAGCAGTACTTC.

The chain joins TRBV5-1 to TRBJ2-5, with 8 bases matching TRBD2. With V trimmed by 0 bases and J by 5 bases, 3 bases remained unmatched. The CDR3 has 14 amino acids. From germline, CDR1 is SGHRS and CDR2 YFSETQ. The CDR3 loop is CASSLVSSGETQYF. Written as DNA, the CDR3 is TGCGCCAGCAGCTTGGTTTCTAGCGGGGAGACCCAGTACTTC.

The V and J genes are TRBV2 and TRBJ2-3, with D hard to call. The CDR3 is made up of 13 amino acids. Trimming cost V 4 bases and J 6 bases, with 11 bases left between them. Germline-derived CDR1 and CDR2 are SNHLY and FYNNEI. The CDR3 DNA sequence: TGTGCCAGCAGTGGGTTTCCCGGGGATACGCAGTATTTT. Translating gives CASSGFPGDTQYF.

This chain uses TRBV5-6 with TRBJ1-5; the D gene is possibly TRBD1 (6 bases). The CDR3 consists of 17 residues. Per the germline V gene, CDR1 is SGHDT and CDR2 is YYEEEE. Trimming took off 4 bases at V and 1 base at J, with 18 bases between the two ends. CDR3 DNA sequence: TGTGCCAGCAGCCAATTCACAGGGTTGGAGAGCAATCAGCCCCAGCATTTT. Residues: CASSQFTGLESNQPQHF.

This clone was seen more than once but under ten times. J is TRBJ1-2 and V is TRBV19; unclear D gene. V was trimmed by 2 bases and J by 6 bases, leaving 13 bases between them. This CDR3 is 14 amino acids long. Germline CDR1 and CDR2: LNHDA and SQIVND (reference sequence). CDR3 nucleotides: TGTGCCAGTAGTATAAAGTTAGGAGGGAATGGCTACACCTTC. It codes for CASSIKLGGNGYTF. The full variable domain, with the rest looked up from reference TRBV19 and TRBJ1-2, is DGGITQSPKYLFRKEGQNVTLSCEQNLNHDAMYWYRQDPGQGLRLIYYSQIVNDFQKGDIAEGYSVSREKKESFPLTVTSAQKNPTAFYLCASSIKLGGNGYTFGSGTRLTVV.

J is TRBJ1-3 and V is TRBV18; tentative D call: TRBD1 (6 bases). The CDR3 sequence is 14 residues long. V shed 2 bases and J shed 3 bases, with 8 bases lying between them. From germline, CDR1 is KGHSH and CDR2 LQKENI. CDR3 in amino acids: CASSPGTRGNTIYF. The CDR3 DNA reads as TGTGCCAGCTCACCAGGGACACGTGGAAACACCATATATTTT.

The chain combines TRBV6-5 with TRBJ2-7, with D tentatively TRBD1 (6 bases). Germline-derived CDR1 and CDR2 are MNHEY and SVGAGI. The germline V and J ends were trimmed by 7 bases and 1 base, with 11 bases remaining between them. The length of the CDR3 is 13 residues. The CDR3 protein is CASIVTGSYEQYF. CDR3 DNA: TGTGCCAGCATCGTGACAGGATCCTACGAGCAGTACTTC.

V is TRBV15 and J is TRBJ2-1; D is unresolved. Germline V CDR1 and CDR2: LNHNV, YYDKDF (reference sequence). The CDR3 length is 13 residues. V was clipped by 0 bases and J by 10 bases, with 10 bases between them. CDR3: CATSREISVEQFF. DNA of the CDR3: TGTGCCACCAGCAGAGAAATTTCAGTCGAGCAGTTCTTC.

This clone came up once. The chain is built from TRBV2 and TRBJ2-6; D call uncertain. V was shortened by 8 bases and J by 2 bases, with 10 bases between the two germline ends. Germline CDR1 SNHLY, CDR2 FYNNEI. The length of the CDR3 is 14 residues. CDR3 bases: TGTGCCAGCGTCCAGATCCCTGGGGCCAACGTCCTGACTTTC. Protein: CASVQIPGANVLTF.

The rearrangement joins TRBV2 to TRBJ1-5; D possibly corresponds to TRBD1 (6 bases). Trimming took 7 bases from V and 4 from J, leaving 11 bases between them. The CDR3 length is 13 residues. Germline CDR1 SNHLY, CDR2 FYNNEI. CDR3 sequence (DNA): TGTGCCAGCAAACAGGGCCCGAATCAGCCCCAGCATTTT. Its translation: CASKQGPNQPQHF.